This paragraph reports one T cell receptor beta chain. Its specificity is not known. The data were taken from a study of cytomegalovirus exposure and HLA in healthy donors. Study summary: The 100 million to 120 million unique TCR beta sequences, from 150 million to 200 million T cells, were found by an earlier analysis. Study-wide results and caveats: Later analysis showed most CMV-associated TCR beta chains appearing HLA-restricted. Despite most TCR sequences being rare, some public TCRs occurred in many donors.

This CDR3 spans 20 amino acids. CDR1 is MDHEN, CDR2 SYDVKM, per germline. Trimming shortened V by 2 bases and J by 4 bases, and 29 bases separated the two germline ends. In the PCR, 60 Vbeta and 13 Jbeta primers were used. Data came from immunoSEQ multiplex PCR; TCRdb stores just in-frame clones and leaves some out. The profile shows fewer than 200,000 clones, about nine tenths of them singletons. Input material: PBMCs. The chain links TRBV28 to TRBJ1-1, with TRBD1 as a possible D gene (5 bases). The receptor comes from a boy aged 2 to 10 in good health and CMV-seronegative. The chain's CDR3 is CASSLVSGLGFIGRVTEAFF. Here the CDR3 DNA reads TGTGCCAGCAGTTTAGTTTCGGGACTGGGGTTTATAGGACGGGTCACTGAAGCTTTCTTT. The entire variable domain, with the rest obtained from reference TRBV28 and TRBJ1-1, is as follows: DVKVTQSSRYLVKRTGEKVFLECVQDMDHENMFWYRQDPGLGLRLIYFSYDVKMKEKGDIPEGYSVSREKKERFSLILESASTNQTSMYLCASSLVSGLGFIGRVTEAFFGQGTRLTVV.